The text below deals with one T cell receptor (beta chain). The record originates from a study of blood T cell repertoires in COVID-19. Original data processing: Amplifying reference gene primers gave estimates of nucleated cell counts. Method: immunoSEQ multiplex PCR; TCRdb's copy keeps in-frame clones and lacks some. The DNA was the basis for D and trimming; V, J and clone size are from that table. The sample holds 85,000 to 130,000 clones; approximately 80% are singletons and the top ten take more than 3%. V shed 1 base and J shed 0 bases, with 7 bases lying between them. The germline gives CDR1 KGHDR, CDR2 SFDVKD. This CDR3 is built from 15 residues.

V and J are TRBV24-1 and TRBJ2-3, with TRBD2 as a possible D gene (5 bases). Sequenced sample: peripheral blood. The sequence came from a woman older than 75 with active or convalescent COVID-19. CDR3 in amino acids: CATSDFGGSTDTQYF. The CDR3 bases are TGTGCCACCAGTGATTTCGGCGGGAGCACAGATACGCAGTATTTT.